The TCR beta chain described here comes from a study of blood T cell repertoires in COVID-19. Study-level background: Samples representing acute and convalescent COVID-19 were sourced from the United States, Italy and Spain.

The V and J ends lost 1 base and 5 bases respectively, with 9 bases between them. The germline CDR1 and CDR2 sequences are MGHRA and YSYEKL. The CDR3 runs 14 residues. Authors' methods: It was from reference gene primer amplification that nucleated cell counts were estimated. Sequenced by immunoSEQ multiplex PCR; TCRdb stores in-frame clones only, minus some. V, J and clone size are taken as reported in that table, and D and trimming were inferred from the DNA itself. This table has 300,000 to 400,000 clones, around nine tenths appearing once. The sample comprised peripheral blood. This receptor was identified in a woman aged 70-85 years with COVID-19, enrolled during active disease. The chain has TRBV4-1 and TRBJ2-1; D might be TRBD2 (5 bases). The CDR3 is CASSQAEGHNEQFF. The CDR3 DNA reads as TGCGCCAGCAGCCAAGCCGAGGGCCACAATGAGCAGTTCTTC.